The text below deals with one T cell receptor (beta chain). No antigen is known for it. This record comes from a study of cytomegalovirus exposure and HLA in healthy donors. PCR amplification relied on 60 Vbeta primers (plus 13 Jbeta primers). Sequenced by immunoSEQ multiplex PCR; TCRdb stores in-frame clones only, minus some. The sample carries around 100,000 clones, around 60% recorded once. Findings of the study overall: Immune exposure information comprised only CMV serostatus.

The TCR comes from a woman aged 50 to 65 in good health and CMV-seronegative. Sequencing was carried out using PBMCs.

This chain's CDR3 is CASSIEGARQPQHF. The CDR3 nucleotides read TGTGCCAGTAGTATAGAGGGGGCGCGTCAGCCCCAGCATTTT. J is TRBJ1-5 and V is TRBV19; a weak D match, TRBD1 (6 bases). The CDR3 is made up of 14 amino acids. Trimming removed 0 bases from V and 6 bases from J, with 9 bases in between. CDR1 is LNHDA and CDR2 is SQIVND in the germline V gene (reference sequence).